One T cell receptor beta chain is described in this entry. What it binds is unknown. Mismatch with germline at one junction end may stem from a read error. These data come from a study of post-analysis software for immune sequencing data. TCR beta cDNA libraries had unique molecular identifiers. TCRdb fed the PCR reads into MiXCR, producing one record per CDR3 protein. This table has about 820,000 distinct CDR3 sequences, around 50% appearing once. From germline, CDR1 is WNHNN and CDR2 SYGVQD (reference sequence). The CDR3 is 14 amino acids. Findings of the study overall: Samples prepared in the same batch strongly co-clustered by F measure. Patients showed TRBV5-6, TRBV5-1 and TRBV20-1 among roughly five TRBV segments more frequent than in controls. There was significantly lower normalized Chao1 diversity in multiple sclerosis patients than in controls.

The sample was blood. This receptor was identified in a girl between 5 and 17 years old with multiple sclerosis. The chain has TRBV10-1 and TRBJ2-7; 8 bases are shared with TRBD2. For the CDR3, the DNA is TGCGCCAGCAGTAGGAGCGGGAGTAGCCACGAGCAGTACTTT. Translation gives CASSRSGSSHEQYF.